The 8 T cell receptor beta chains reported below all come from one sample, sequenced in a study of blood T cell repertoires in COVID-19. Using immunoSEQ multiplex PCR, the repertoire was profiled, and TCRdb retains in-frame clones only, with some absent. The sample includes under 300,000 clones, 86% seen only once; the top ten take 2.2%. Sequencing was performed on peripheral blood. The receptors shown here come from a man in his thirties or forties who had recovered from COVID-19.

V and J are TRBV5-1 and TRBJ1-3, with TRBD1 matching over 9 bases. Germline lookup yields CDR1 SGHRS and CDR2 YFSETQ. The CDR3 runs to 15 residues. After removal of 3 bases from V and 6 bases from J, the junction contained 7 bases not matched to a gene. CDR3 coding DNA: TGCGCCAGCAGCTCGGGACAGGGTGTAATAAACACCATATATTTT. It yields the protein CASSSGQGVINTIYF.

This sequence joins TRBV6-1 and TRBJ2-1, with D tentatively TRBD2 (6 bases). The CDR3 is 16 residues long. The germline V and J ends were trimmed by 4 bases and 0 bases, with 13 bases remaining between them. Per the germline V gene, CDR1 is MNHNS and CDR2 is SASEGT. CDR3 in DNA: TGTGCCAGCAGTGCTAGGGCGGGGAGCTCCTACAATGAGCAGTTCTTC. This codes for CASSARAGSSYNEQFF.

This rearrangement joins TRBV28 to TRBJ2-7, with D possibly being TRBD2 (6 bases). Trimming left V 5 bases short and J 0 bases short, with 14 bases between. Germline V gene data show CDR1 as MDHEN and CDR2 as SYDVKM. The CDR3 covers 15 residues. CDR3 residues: CASSGASVPSYEQYF. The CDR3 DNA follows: TGTGCCAGCAGTGGCGCTAGCGTACCCTCCTACGAGCAGTACTTC.

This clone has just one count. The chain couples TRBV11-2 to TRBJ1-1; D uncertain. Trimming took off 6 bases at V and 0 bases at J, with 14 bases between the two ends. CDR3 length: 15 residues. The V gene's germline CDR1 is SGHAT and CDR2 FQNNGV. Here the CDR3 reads CASRFENYLNTEAFF. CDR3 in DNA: TGTGCCAGCAGGTTTGAGAATTACTTGAACACTGAAGCTTTCTTT.

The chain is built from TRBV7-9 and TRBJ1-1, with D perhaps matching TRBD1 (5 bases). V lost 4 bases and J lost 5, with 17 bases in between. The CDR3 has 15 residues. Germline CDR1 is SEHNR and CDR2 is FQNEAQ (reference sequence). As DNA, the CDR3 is TGTGCCAGCAGCTGGACTAGGGGAGTGGGAACTGAAGCTTTCTTT. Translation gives CASSWTRGVGTEAFF.

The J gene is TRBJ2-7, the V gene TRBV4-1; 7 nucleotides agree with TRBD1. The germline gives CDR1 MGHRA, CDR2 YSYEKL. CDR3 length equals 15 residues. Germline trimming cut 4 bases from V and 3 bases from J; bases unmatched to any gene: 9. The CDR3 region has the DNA TGCGCCAGCAGCCCGATCTCGGGACAGATCTACGAGCAGTACTTC. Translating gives CASSPISGQIYEQYF.

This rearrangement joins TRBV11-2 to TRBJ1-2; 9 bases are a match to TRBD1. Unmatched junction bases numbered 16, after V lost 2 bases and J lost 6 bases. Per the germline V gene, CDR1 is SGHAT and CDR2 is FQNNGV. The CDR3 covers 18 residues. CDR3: CASSLPHYRDRVLNGYTF. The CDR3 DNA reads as TGTGCCAGCAGCTTACCACATTATAGGGACAGGGTTTTGAATGGCTACACCTTC.

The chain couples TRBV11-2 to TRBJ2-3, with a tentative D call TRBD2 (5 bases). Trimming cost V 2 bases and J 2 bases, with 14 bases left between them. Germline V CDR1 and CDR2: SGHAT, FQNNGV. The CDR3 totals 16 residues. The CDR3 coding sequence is TGTGCCAGCAGCTTAAGATCGGGGTCCTCCACAGATACGCAGTATTTT. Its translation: CASSLRSGSSTDTQYF.